This T cell receptor (beta chain) came from a study of shared clonotypes between healthy human individuals. Worth noting for this clone: Its antigen is still unknown.

General observations from the study: Clonotypes shared by all four sorted-subset donors had higher generation probabilities than non-shared clonotypes. Estimated richness was generally greater in naive than memory subsets. Some naive CD4 clonotypes, around 4.7%, turned up in common across several donors.

The germline gives CDR1 SGHDT, CDR2 YYEEEE. V was shortened by 0 bases and J by 2 bases, with 12 bases between the two germline ends. This CDR3 has 15 residues. Selected positively for CCR7 and CD45RO-negative, naive CD8 cells excluded terminally differentiated effector memory CD45RA+ cells. Tens of thousands of T cell genomes (around 190 ng DNA) went into each sorted-subset replicate. Assay: immunoSEQ multiplex PCR; the TCRdb copy retains only in-frame clones and omits some. The data show hundreds of thousands of clones, 92% seen once. Sequencing input: naive CD8+ T cells sorted from blood. This TCR was sampled from a young man in good health. The chain is built from TRBV5-6 and TRBJ2-7; D possibly corresponds to TRBD2 (6 bases). The DNA for the CDR3 is TGTGCCAGCAGCTTGGCCATGGAGGGACCCTACGAGCAGTACTTC. As protein: CASSLAMEGPYEQYF.